Shown below are 24 T cell receptor beta chains from a single sample sequenced in a study of identical twins. In TCRdb, the 5' RACE reads were re-called with MiXCR into one record per CDR3 protein. The sample lists fewer than 900,000 distinct CDR3 sequences; around a sixth were seen once. These same records also appear under a second study, on T cells expressing NK-cell markers.

Sequencing was done on a sample of PBMCs. Receptors were obtained from a woman aged 18-29 years in good health.

The chain combines TRBV5-1 with TRBJ2-7; D not certain. CDR3 length: 15 residues. The V end was cut by 0 bases, the J end by 3 bases, with 13 bases between. Germline V lookup: CDR1 SGHRS, CDR2 YFSETQ. CDR3 DNA: TGCGCCAGCAGCTTGGTCGCGTCGCTTAACTACGAGCAGTACTTC. It translates to CASSLVASLNYEQYF.

The V gene is TRBV29-1, the J gene TRBJ1-1, with D perhaps matching TRBD1 (5 bases). This CDR3 is built from 15 residues. V dropped 4 bases and J dropped 0 bases, with 15 bases sitting between them. Germline V lookup: CDR1 SQVTM, CDR2 ANQGSEA. CDR3 sequence (DNA): TGCAGCGTTGCCGGAGGTTGGGGCATGAACACTGAAGCTTTCTTT. This sequence encodes CSVAGGWGMNTEAFF.

This clonotype was seen only a few times. This chain connects TRBV20-1 to TRBJ1-2; 9 nucleotides line up with TRBD1. The CDR3 is made up of 14 amino acids. Per the germline V gene, CDR1 is DFQATT and CDR2 is SNEGSKA (reference sequence). With 5 bases clipped from V and 6 bases from J, the junction kept 10 bases outside the gene matches. The CDR3 DNA reads as TGCAGTGCTCCACTCTGGGACAGGGTTGATGGCTACACCTTC. Amino acid sequence: CSAPLWDRVDGYTF.

V and J are TRBV6-1 and TRBJ1-6; D unresolved. The germline V gene encodes CDR1 MNHNS and CDR2 SASEGT. This CDR3 has 16 residues. Trimming stripped 8 bases from V and 6 bases from J, with 20 bases between. CDR3 coding DNA: TGTGCCAGCTACCCTAGCGGACGGGTCCCTAATTCACCCCTCCACTTT. It specifies CASYPSGRVPNSPLHF.

This clonotype has at least ten counts. The chain employs TRBV6-6 and TRBJ1-1; D unresolved. V gave up 3 bases and J gave up 1 base, with 6 bases separating them. Germline CDR1 is MNHNY and CDR2 is SVGAGI (reference sequence). The CDR3 length is 13 residues. CDR3 loop: CASSYWGNTEAFF. The DNA for the CDR3 is TGTGCCAGCAGTTATTGGGGGAACACTGAAGCTTTCTTT.

This clonotype turned up a few times. The chain uses TRBV20-1 and TRBJ2-7, with 8 bases fitting TRBD2. With V trimmed by 0 bases and J by 2 bases, 6 bases remained unmatched. The CDR3 length is 15 residues. Germline V gene data show CDR1 as DFQATT and CDR2 as SNEGSKA (reference sequence). The CDR3 loop is CSARDRGGSAYEQYF. The CDR3 DNA reads as TGCAGTGCTAGAGACCGGGGGGGGTCAGCCTACGAGCAGTACTTC.

There are a few counts of this clonotype. The chain employs TRBV11-2 and TRBJ1-1, with D perhaps matching TRBD1 (6 bases). There are 12 residues in the CDR3. Between the trimmed V and J ends, which lost 7 bases and 8 bases, there was a span of 14 bases. Germline V gives CDR1 SGHAT, CDR2 FQNNGV. For the CDR3, the DNA is TGTGCCAGCAACACATTAGGACAGGAAGCTTTCTTT. The encoded protein is CASNTLGQEAFF.

The chain links TRBV6-1 to TRBJ2-1, with TRBD1 identical over 12 bases. The length of the CDR3 is 13 residues. Germline-derived CDR1 and CDR2 are MNHNS and SASEGT. With 8 bases clipped from V and 8 bases from J, the junction kept 4 bases outside the gene matches. The CDR3 sequence is CASGGQGAYEQFF. The CDR3 bases are TGTGCCAGCGGGGGACAGGGGGCTTATGAGCAGTTCTTC.

This clonotype has just a few counts. The rearrangement uses TRBV10-3 and TRBJ2-5; 7 bases fit TRBD2. There are 17 residues in the CDR3. V lost 0 bases, J lost 4 bases, and 11 bases stayed unmatched. Per the germline V gene, CDR1 is ENHRY and CDR2 is SYGVKD. This chain's CDR3 is CAISESRGLGSAETQYF. Here the CDR3 DNA reads TGTGCCATCAGTGAGTCGAGAGGACTAGGGTCGGCAGAGACCCAGTACTTC.

This clonotype turned up a few times. V gene TRBV30 combines with J gene TRBJ2-7; D unclear. Between the trimmed V and J ends, which lost 0 bases and 3 bases, there was a span of 6 bases. The CDR3 consists of 12 residues. Looked up from germline, CDR1 is GTSNPN and CDR2 is SVGIG (reference sequence). The CDR3 sequence: CAWSVPGYEQYF. The CDR3 bases are TGTGCCTGGAGTGTACCCGGCTACGAGCAGTACTTC.

This chain uses TRBV20-1 with TRBJ2-5; the D gene is possibly TRBD2 (5 bases). The germline V and J ends were trimmed by 6 bases and 5 bases, with 13 bases remaining between them. Germline-derived CDR1 and CDR2 are DFQATT and SNEGSKA (reference sequence). The CDR3 is made up of 12 amino acids. The CDR3 here is CSAKSSGETQYF. The CDR3 bases are TGCAGTGCCAAATCATCGGGGGAGACCCAGTACTTC.

This clonotype has only a few counts. This chain joins TRBV6-2 or TRBV6-3 and TRBJ2-7; unclear D gene. The CDR3 contains 14 residues. The V end lost 4 bases, the J end lost 1 base, and 11 bases lay between the germline ends. The germline gives CDR1 MNHEY, CDR2 SVGEGT. CDR3 nucleotide sequence: TGTGCCAGCAGTTCCGCCGCGAAATCCTACGAGCAGTACTTC. Translation gives CASSSAAKSYEQYF.

On this clonotype itself: At one of its ends the junction is not consistent with the germline gene, which may arise from a read error. The chain uses TRBV20-1 and TRBJ1-2; the D gene is possibly TRBD1 (6 bases). Per germline, CDR1 DFQATT and CDR2 SNEGSKA (reference sequence). The CDR3 runs 16 residues. CDR3 DNA sequence: TGCAGTGCGAGAGGGGGTACGGGGGCTCGGGACTATGGCTACACCTTC. It specifies CSARGGTGARDYGYTF.

This clonotype has just a few counts. V usage is TRBV15 and J usage is TRBJ1-2, with TRBD1 matching 7 bases. The CDR3 length is 15 residues. Trimming at V came to 3 bases and at J to 1 base, leaving 5 bases not matched to a gene. The germline CDR1 and CDR2 sequences are LNHNV and YYDKDF (reference sequence). CDR3 residues: CATSRDRRSNYGYTF. CDR3 sequence (DNA): TGTGCCACCAGCAGGGACAGGAGAAGTAACTATGGCTACACCTTC.

Only one count was recorded for this clonotype. The chain joins TRBV5-1 to TRBJ2-3, with TRBD1 matching 9 bases. Trimming at V came to 0 bases and at J to 5 bases, leaving 4 bases not matched to a gene. The CDR3 covers 15 residues. Germline CDR1 reads SGHRS; CDR2 reads YFSETQ. The CDR3 bases are TGCGCCAGCAGCTTGGGGGGACAGGGCAGAGATACGCAGTATTTT. It translates to CASSLGGQGRDTQYF.

V gene TRBV4-1 combines with J gene TRBJ2-3; TRBD1 or TRBD2 may be the D gene (6 bases each). The germline V gene has CDR1 MGHRA and CDR2 YSYEKL. The CDR3 is made up of 18 amino acids. Trimming left V 1 base short and J 2 bases short, with 19 bases between. For the CDR3, the DNA is TGCGCCAGCAGCCAAGGAGGGGGGACAACCGGGATCACAGATACGCAGTATTTT. Protein: CASSQGGGTTGITDTQYF.

This clonotype occurred a few times. This chain joins TRBV20-1 and TRBJ2-1; D gene uncertain. V lost 7 bases, J lost 4 bases, and 17 bases lay in between. This CDR3 region has 14 residues. The germline V gene has CDR1 DFQATT and CDR2 SNEGSKA (reference sequence). The CDR3 sequence is CSVRPSTVYNEQFF. The CDR3 DNA is TGCAGTGTTCGTCCCTCAACAGTGTACAATGAGCAGTTCTTC.

Remarks on this clonotype: A junction end diverges from the germline sequence, so it may reflect a read error. V gene TRBV7-7 combines with J gene TRBJ2-5, with 8 positions matching TRBD1. CDR1 and CDR2 from the germline V gene are SSHAT and FNYEAQ (reference sequence). The CDR3 sequence is 15 residues long. The CDR3 DNA reads TGTGCTAGCAGCTTAGAGGACAGGGTTTGGGAGACCCAGTACTTC. As protein: CASSLEDRVWETQYF.

Many counts were recorded for this clonotype. The V call is TRBV5-1, the J call TRBJ1-1; TRBD1 aligns across 8 bases. From germline, CDR1 is SGHRS and CDR2 YFSETQ. The J segment lost 8 bases and the V segment lost 4 bases, leaving 10 bases of the junction unmatched. CDR3 size: 14 residues. The CDR3 loop is CASSLGTGLKEAFF. The CDR3 DNA reads TGCGCCAGCAGCCTCGGGACAGGACTTAAGGAAGCTTTCTTT.

In its sample, this clonotype was seen a few times. This chain joins TRBV7-9 and TRBJ2-7; maybe TRBD2 (5 bases). Germline values: CDR1 SEHNR, CDR2 FQNEAQ (reference sequence). The CDR3 consists of 16 residues. Trimming took off 1 base at V and 0 bases at J, with 13 bases between the two ends. CDR3 protein: CASSLGRTVSSYEQYF. In nucleotides, the CDR3 is TGTGCCAGCAGCTTAGGGAGGACGGTGAGCTCCTACGAGCAGTACTTC. Combining the CDR3 with reference TRBV7-9 and TRBJ2-7 gives the whole variable domain DTGVSQNPRHKITKRGQNVTFRCDPISEHNRLYWYRQTLGQGPEFLTYFQNEAQLEKSRLLSDRFSAERPKGSFSTLEIQRTEQGDSAMYLCASSLGRTVSSYEQYFGPGTRLTVT.

This clonotype has at least ten counts. The chain employs TRBV7-2 and TRBJ2-5, with 7 positions matching TRBD1. The CDR3 has 13 residues. Germline V gene sequence: CDR1 SGHTA, CDR2 FQGNSA. With V trimmed by 5 bases and J by 4 bases, 4 bases remained unmatched. The CDR3 sequence: CASSPDRAETQYF. The CDR3 DNA follows: TGTGCCAGCAGCCCTGACAGGGCAGAGACCCAGTACTTC.

The table lists this clonotype with a few counts. The chain combines TRBV7-6 with TRBJ2-3; 8 bases match TRBD1. The junction had 8 bases not matched to a gene; V was cut back by 1 base and J by 5 bases. Germline loops: CDR1 SGHVS, CDR2 FNYEAQ. The CDR3 consists of 16 residues. CDR3: CASSLETQGAVDTQYF. In DNA, the CDR3 is TGTGCCAGCAGCTTAGAGACGCAGGGGGCTGTAGATACGCAGTATTTT.

V is TRBV6-6 and J is TRBJ2-5; 8 bases fit TRBD1. The CDR3 has 13 amino acids. Trimming removed 7 bases from V and 5 bases from J; junction bases left unmatched: 6. Per germline, CDR1 MNHNY and CDR2 SVGAGI (reference sequence). CDR3 in amino acids: CASTRGRGETQYF. Here the CDR3 DNA reads TGTGCCAGCACCAGGGGGCGCGGGGAGACCCAGTACTTC.

This clonotype was observed many times. V usage is TRBV7-8 and J usage is TRBJ2-1; 7 positions match TRBD2. The CDR3 has 15 amino acids. Germline V gene data show CDR1 as SGHVS and CDR2 as FQNEAQ. Losses at the gene ends were 5 bases for V and 6 bases for J; bases not matched to a gene: 10. CDR3 DNA: TGTGCCAGCAGCCGCTGGGAGCGGGACTTCAATGAGCAGTTCTTC. Its translation is CASSRWERDFNEQFF.